The clone carrying this TCR beta chain was observed a handful of times. This record belongs to a study of blood T cells in healthy people across ages. For the second PCR, which ran for about 7 to 11 cycles, a sample-barcoded 5' primer and a J-beta primer mix were used. TCRdb re-called the 5' RACE reads through MiXCR, storing one row per CDR3 protein. The table includes over 1,200,000 distinct CDR3 sequences, roughly 60% detected once. The CDR3 extends over 15 amino acids. V shed 4 bases and J shed 5 bases, with 17 bases lying between them. Germline V gene sequence: CDR1 MGHDK, CDR2 SYGVNS. Donors gave around 10 milliliters of peripheral blood apiece.

The TCR sequence derives from a man aged 18 to 30 in good health. This rearrangement joins TRBV25-1 to TRBJ2-5; weak D call: TRBD1 (5 bases). Sequenced input: blood. CDR3 amino acids: CASSVLQGYGETQYF. CDR3 DNA: TGTGCCAGCAGTGTCCTTCAGGGCTACGGCGAGACCCAGTACTTC. Looking up the rest from reference TRBV25-1 and TRBJ2-5 gives the full variable domain: EADIYQTPRYLVIGTGKKITLECSQTMGHDKMYWYQQDPGMELHLIHYSYGVNSTEKGDLSSESTVSRIRTEHFPLTLESARPSHTSQYLCASSVLQGYGETQYFGPGTRLLVL.